A selection of T cell receptor beta chains follows, all from one sample in a study of blood T cell repertoires in COVID-19. Profiled with immunoSEQ multiplex PCR; TCRdb holds only in-frame clones, not every one. The table lists some 190,000 clones, 80% to 90% of them singletons. Sequenced material: peripheral blood. These TCRs come from a human donor in a cohort sampled during active COVID-19. Each CDR3 is given with its conserved first and last residue. The D gene is left open where the match is weak.

CDR3 protein | J gene | V gene | D gene
CASSPVGGKIGSNQPQHF | TRBJ1-5 | TRBV18 | -
CASSLDDRGRWYF | TRBJ2-7 | TRBV28 | -
CASSQRGGYTQYF | TRBJ2-3 | TRBV3-1/TRBV3-2 | -
CAWSKGAGPDTQYF | TRBJ2-3 | TRBV30 | -
CASSAGGAGGRGTQYF | TRBJ2-5 | TRBV28 | TRBD2
CASSLGTSGITDTQYF | TRBJ2-3 | TRBV11-2 | TRBD2
CASSEGPGGTYGYTF | TRBJ1-2 | TRBV25-1 | TRBD1
CASSPDRFLGYTF | TRBJ1-2 | TRBV5-1 | -
CSVSLDGRETSPLHF | TRBJ1-6 | TRBV29-1 | -
CASSFVQGLNTGELFF | TRBJ2-2 | TRBV7-2 | -
CASSPVVAGDTDTQYF | TRBJ2-3 | TRBV3-1/TRBV3-2 | TRBD2
CASSLWRGYSTDTQYF | TRBJ2-3 | TRBV7-9 | TRBD2
CASSRRPGEQFF | TRBJ2-1 | TRBV6-6 | -
CASSSGLAGDQDTGELFF | TRBJ2-2 | TRBV7-8 | TRBD2
CASSQDLPGAELFF | TRBJ2-2 | TRBV14 | -
CASSLVDSYNEQFF | TRBJ2-1 | TRBV28 | -
CASSLAGDRPQHF | TRBJ1-5 | TRBV7-9 | -
CASSQDLWQTYEQYF | TRBJ2-7 | TRBV4-1 | -
CASRGQKYTGELFF | TRBJ2-2 | TRBV6-5 | -
CANTQGQPQHF | TRBJ1-5 | TRBV28 | TRBD1
CASSEWREDQPQHF | TRBJ1-5 | TRBV25-1 | -
CASSPTRTPNQPQHF | TRBJ1-5 | TRBV28 | -
CASMETPGGTRDTQYF | TRBJ2-3 | TRBV5-1 | -
CASSPQGAAAEAFF | TRBJ1-1 | TRBV19 | TRBD1
CATRKGISFRSNQPQHF | TRBJ1-5 | TRBV19 | -
CASSQERLWEFSGANVLTF | TRBJ2-6 | TRBV3-1/TRBV3-2 | -
CAWSVFRTDSNTIYF | TRBJ1-3 | TRBV30 | -
CASAWDRETGELFF | TRBJ2-2 | TRBV6-5 | TRBD1